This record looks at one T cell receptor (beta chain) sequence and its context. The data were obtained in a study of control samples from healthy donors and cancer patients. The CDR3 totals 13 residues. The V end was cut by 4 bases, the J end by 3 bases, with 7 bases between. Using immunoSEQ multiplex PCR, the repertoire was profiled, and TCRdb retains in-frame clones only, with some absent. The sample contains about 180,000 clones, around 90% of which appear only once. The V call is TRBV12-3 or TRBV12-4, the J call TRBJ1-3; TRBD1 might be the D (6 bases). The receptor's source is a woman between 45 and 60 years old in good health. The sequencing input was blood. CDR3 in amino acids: CASSWTVGNTIYF. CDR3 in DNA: TGTGCCAGCAGTTGGACAGTTGGAAACACCATATATTTT.